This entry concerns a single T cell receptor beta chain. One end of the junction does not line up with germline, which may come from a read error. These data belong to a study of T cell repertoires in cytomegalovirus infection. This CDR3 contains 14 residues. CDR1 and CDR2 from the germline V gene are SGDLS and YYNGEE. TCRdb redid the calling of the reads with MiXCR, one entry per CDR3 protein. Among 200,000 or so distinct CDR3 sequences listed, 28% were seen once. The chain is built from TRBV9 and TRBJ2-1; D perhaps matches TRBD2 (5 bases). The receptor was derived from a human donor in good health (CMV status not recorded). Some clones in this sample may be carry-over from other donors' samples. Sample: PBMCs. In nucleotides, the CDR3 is TGTGCCTGCAGCGTAGATGAGGGTAACAATGAGCAGTTCTTC. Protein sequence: CACSVDEGNNEQFF.